This T cell receptor beta chain came from a study of Graves' ophthalmopathy and Graves' hyperthyroidism listed by TCRdb under 2018. In the study overall: Peripheral blood samples were taken at the time of initial diagnosis, before any treatment was given. Following sampling, methimazole starting at 30 mg daily was administered to hyperthyroidism patients, and high-dose intravenous methylprednisolone was administered to ophthalmopathy patients. In total, approximately 130 blood samples were TCR-sequenced: 43 ophthalmopathy, about 75 hyperthyroidism and approximately 17 hyperthyroidism-to-ophthalmopathy patients. TCR beta repertoire signatures were used to distinguish Graves' ophthalmopathy from Graves' hyperthyroidism and to predict progression to ophthalmopathy. For independent validation, a separate cohort was made up of 18 hyperthyroidism patients plus 17 patients who later progressed from hyperthyroidism to ophthalmopathy. In roughly six hyperthyroidism patients, the T-cell repertoire of thyroid tissue was compared with the T-cell repertoire of blood. To explore V-J signatures that separate ophthalmopathy from hyperthyroidism, a discovery set of about a hundred patients was enrolled, consisting of fewer than 45 with ophthalmopathy and 55 to 65 with stable hyperthyroidism.

The ophthalmopathy patients had moderately to severely active disease, with a Clinical Activity Score of 3 or higher, a NOSPECS grade of 4 or higher, and a disease duration of less than 3 months. Anyone with other autoimmune diseases, uncontrolled infections, pregnancy or lactation was excluded from the study. Clinical symptoms, serum thyroxine, TRAb, thyroid ultrasound and orbital computed tomography formed the basis of the diagnosis. PBMCs were isolated from approximately 10 ml of fresh peripheral blood by Ficoll-Paque density gradient centrifugation. Trizol reagent was used to extract the total RNA, and its quality was then checked on an Agilent 2100 Bioanalyzer. TCR beta CDR3 regions were amplified from RNA transcripts for repertoire sequencing. The first round of RT-PCR was done with HTBI primers and the Qiagen OneStep RT-PCR kit, and was followed by a second round of multiplex PCR, then size selection and purification. Sequencing of the libraries was carried out on an Illumina HiSeq2000 in paired-end mode with 100 bp reads. The published analysis was carried out like this. SOAPnuke was used to process the reads, throwing out any read that had adapters, had uncalled bases, had a mean Phred below 15, or lacked an exact constant-primer or identifier match. COPE v1.2.5 was used to merge the high-quality paired reads. Unique nucleotide sequences were defined as clonotypes and aligned to IMGT TRB V, D and J references using MiTCR v1.1. The analysis was limited to V-J combinations with a frequency above 0.0001, which together covered around 99% of the repertoires. For each V-J combination, a TCR clonal expansion and chaos score was defined as F50 clonal expansion divided by the chaos observed in the TCRdist matrix. Welch's t-statistics and random forest were used to reduce features to 13 V-J combinations, which were fed into a naive Bayes classifier. The similarity between thyroid and blood repertoires was quantified using the Morisita-Horn index. TCRdb itself trimmed the public reads at Q25 with fastp, ran MiXCR and retained productive beta chains. One record per CDR3 amino acid sequence lists the most common genes and DNA. Here the V and J calls rest on TCRdb's processing, not on the authors' analysis. The sample contains some 750,000 distinct CDR3 sequences, 40% of them found a single time. Clones ranked in the top ten supply approximately 43% of the sample.

The CDR3 starts with the cysteine, ends with the phenylalanine, and has 14 residues. Only CDR3 DNA remains: 42 bases, in frame from the first base. From a lookup of the germline V gene (reference sequence), CDR1 and CDR2 are MNHEY and SMNVEV. V and J lose 0 bases and 1 base, and a span of 6 bases separates them. A remark on this clonotype: The antigen this receptor binds is unknown. One base away there is no much larger clone; base qualities are not given.

Summary of the overall study and its limitations: In cross-validation, the 13-signature model distinguished ophthalmopathy from stable hyperthyroidism with approximately 90% sensitivity and about 81% specificity, while in the test set the corresponding values were around 79% and 71%. In validation, the model predicted ophthalmopathy progression with more than 55% sensitivity and less than 80% specificity; roughly 11 predicted patients were CT-confirmed with GO in a median of about 6.2 months. No statistical method was used to set the sample size in advance, and the investigators knew which group each participant was assigned to. Most of the expanded thyroid clonotypes with a frequency above 0.001 were also detected in blood, and it was suggested that the thyroid immune response may be reflected by blood repertoires.

The specimen sequenced was peripheral blood. The chain uses TRBV27 and TRBJ1-1; no D gene can be assigned with confidence. The clonotype comes from an adult man with Graves' ophthalmopathy. CDR3 sequence: CASSLSIQNTEAFF. Read as DNA, the sequence is TGTGCCAGCAGTTTATCGATCCAGAACACTGAAGCTTTCTTT.